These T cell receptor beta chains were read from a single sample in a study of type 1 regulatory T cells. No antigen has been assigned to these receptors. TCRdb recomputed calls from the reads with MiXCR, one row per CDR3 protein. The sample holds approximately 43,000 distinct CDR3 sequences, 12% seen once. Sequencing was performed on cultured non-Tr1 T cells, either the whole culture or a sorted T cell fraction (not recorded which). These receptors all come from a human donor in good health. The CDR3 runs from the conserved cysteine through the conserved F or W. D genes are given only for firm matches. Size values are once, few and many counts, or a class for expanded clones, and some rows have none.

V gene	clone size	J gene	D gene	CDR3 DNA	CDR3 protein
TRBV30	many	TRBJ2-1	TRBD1	TGTGCCTGGGGGACAGGGGCCCCCTACAATGAGCAGTTCTTC	CAWGTGAPYNEQFF
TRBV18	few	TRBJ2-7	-	TGTGCCAGCTCACCCAGGGGGGCTGTGCACGAGCAGTACTTC	CASSPRGAVHEQYF
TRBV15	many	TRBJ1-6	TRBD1	TGTGCCACCAGCGGGGACAGGGGTCGCTCACCCCTCCACTTT	CATSGDRGRSPLHF
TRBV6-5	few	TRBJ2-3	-	TGTGCCAGCAGGCCAACTAGCTCCGGCCCAGATACGCAGTATTTT	CASRPTSSGPDTQYF
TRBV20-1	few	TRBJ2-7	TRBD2	TGCAGTGCCCCGAGCGGGAGGGATACCTACGAGCAGTACTTC	CSAPSGRDTYEQYF
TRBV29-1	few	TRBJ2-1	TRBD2	TGCAGCGTTGGCTCTAGCGGGAGCGGTAATGAGCAGTTCTTC	CSVGSSGSGNEQFF
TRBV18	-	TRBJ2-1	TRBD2	TGTGCCAGCTCACCGATAGCGGGAGAGCAGAATGAGCAGTTCTTC	CASSPIAGEQNEQFF
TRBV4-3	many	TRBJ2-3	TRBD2	TGCGCCAGCAGCCAAGGATGGGGGGGAGGGATGACAGATACGCAGTATTTT	CASSQGWGGGMTDTQYF
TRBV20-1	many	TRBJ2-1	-	TGCAGTGCTAGGGGTATGGAACTTAGCTCCTACAATGAGCAGTTCTTC	CSARGMELSSYNEQFF
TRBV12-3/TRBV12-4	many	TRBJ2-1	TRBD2	TGTGCCAGCACCTTACGGGGGGATGAGCAGTTCTTC	CASTLRGDEQFF